These 23 T cell receptor beta chains came from one sample sequenced in a study of CD4 T cells in relation to SARS-CoV-2 and coronaviruses. Sequencing used immunoSEQ multiplex PCR; TCRdb keeps in-frame clones, though not all of them. The sample yields about 38,000 clones, more than 60% seen once. Antigens of these TCRs are unknown. The sample was memory CD4+ T cells from PBMCs, cultured in vitro. These receptors all come from an adult with COVID-19.

This clone turned up a few times. The chain joins TRBV27 to TRBJ2-7; unclear D gene. Germline loops: CDR1 MNHEY, CDR2 SMNVEV (reference sequence). There are 14 residues in the CDR3. Trimming shortened V by 6 bases and J by 1 base, and 13 bases separated the two germline ends. CDR3 sequence: CASRLWVGSYEQYF. The CDR3 DNA reads TGTGCCAGCAGGTTGTGGGTCGGGTCCTACGAGCAGTACTTC.

Regarding this clone: Other nucleotide sequences in the sample specify the same CDR3. This chain joins TRBV7-3 and TRBJ2-2, with D perhaps matching TRBD2 (5 bases). CDR1 is SGHTA and CDR2 is FQGTGA in the germline V gene. V was shortened by 1 base and J by 5 bases, with 5 bases between the two germline ends. The CDR3 has 13 residues. CDR3 sequence (DNA): TGTGCCAGCAGCTTAAGAGGGACCGGGGAGCTGTTTTTT. Its protein is CASSLRGTGELFF.

The chain links TRBV29-1 to TRBJ2-2; 14 nucleotides align to TRBD2. The CDR3 covers 17 residues. CDR1 SQVTM and CDR2 ANQGSEA come from the germline V gene. V lost 6 bases to trimming and J lost 2 bases; unmatched junction nucleotides: 8. The CDR3 spells CSVAGTSGRSNTGELFF. CDR3 DNA sequence: TGCAGCGTGGCCGGGACTAGCGGGAGATCAAACACCGGGGAGCTGTTTTTT.

The chain combines TRBV2 with TRBJ2-1; TRBD2 matches 9 bases. Trimming took 0 bases from V and 12 from J; bases not matched to a gene: 9. Per germline, CDR1 SNHLY and CDR2 FYNNEI. The CDR3 runs 15 residues. In nucleotides, the CDR3 is TGTGCCAGCAGTGAAGCAAGGGCGGGAGGGCTCGGGCAGTTCTTC. Protein sequence: CASSEARAGGLGQFF. Together with reference TRBV2 and TRBJ2-1, the CDR3 gives the full variable domain: EPEVTQTPSHQVTQMGQEVILRCVPISNHLYFYWYRQILGQKVEFLVSFYNNEISEKSEIFDDQFSVERPDGSNFTLKIRSTKLEDSAMYFCASSEARAGGLGQFFGPGTRLTVL.

The V gene is TRBV11-2, the J gene TRBJ2-4, with a weak D call TRBD1 (5 bases). The V and J ends lost 3 bases and 0 bases respectively, with 15 bases between them. Per the germline V gene, CDR1 is SGHAT and CDR2 is FQNNGV. The CDR3 is 17 amino acids. The CDR3 nucleotides are TGTGCCAGCAGCTTCGCCCGACAGTTTTTAGCCAAAAACATTCAGTACTTC. It codes for CASSFARQFLAKNIQYF.

The chain uses TRBV14 and TRBJ2-4, with TRBD2 matching over 14 bases. Germline V lookup: CDR1 SGHDN, CDR2 FVKESK. This CDR3 is 19 amino acids long. The V gene end was trimmed by 1 base and the J gene end by 2 bases; junction bases not matched to a gene: 7. In nucleotides, the CDR3 is TGTGCCAGCAGCCAAGGACTAGCGGGAGGGTATGGGTCCAAAAACATTCAGTACTTC. It encodes CASSQGLAGGYGSKNIQYF.

The V and J genes are TRBV12-3 or TRBV12-4 and TRBJ2-2; D is unresolved. The V end lost 0 bases, the J end lost 6 bases, and 2 bases lay between the germline ends. The CDR3 is 12 amino acids. The CDR3 DNA sequence: TGTGCCAGCAGTTTAGCGGCCGGGGAGCTGTTTTTT. It is translated as CASSLAAGELFF.

The rearrangement links TRBV18 to TRBJ1-2, with D hard to call. The CDR3 extends over 14 amino acids. Trimming stripped 0 bases from V and 0 bases from J, with 5 bases between. In germline, CDR1 is KGHSH, CDR2 LQKENI. The CDR3 sequence: CASSPPTANYGYTF. The CDR3 DNA reads TGTGCCAGCTCACCACCCACAGCTAACTATGGCTACACCTTC.

This clone has only one observation. The V gene is TRBV2, the J gene TRBJ2-5; perhaps TRBD2 as D (6 bases). The CDR3 length is 12 residues. Trimming took off 6 bases at V and 3 bases at J, with 8 bases between the two ends. Germline CDR1 is SNHLY and CDR2 is FYNNEI. This CDR3 is CASRWGEETQYF. In DNA form, the CDR3 reads TGTGCCAGCAGGTGGGGGGAAGAGACCCAGTACTTC.

This chain uses TRBV29-1 with TRBJ2-5; D may be TRBD1 or TRBD2 (5 bases each). CDR1 and CDR2 from the germline V gene are SQVTM and ANQGSEA. With 2 bases removed from V and 2 bases from J, the gap between germline ends came to 12 bases. This CDR3 comprises 14 residues. The CDR3 DNA reads as TGCAGCGTTGAAAAAATGGGACGACAAGAGACCCAGTACTTC. It translates to CSVEKMGRQETQYF.

The rearrangement links TRBV5-6 to TRBJ2-7; 7 bases are a match to TRBD2. The CDR3 has 15 amino acids. CDR1 SGHDT and CDR2 YYEEEE come from the germline V gene. After removal of 0 bases from V and 4 bases from J, the junction contained 7 bases not matched to a gene. CDR3 protein: CASSLAEASGYEQYF. Written as DNA, the CDR3 is TGTGCCAGCAGCTTGGCCGAAGCTAGCGGTTACGAGCAGTACTTC.

The J gene is TRBJ1-1, the V gene TRBV2; 7 bases are shared with TRBD1. In germline, CDR1 is SNHLY, CDR2 FYNNEI. After removal of 6 bases from V and 5 bases from J, the junction contained 6 bases not matched to a gene. This CDR3 comprises 13 residues. CDR3 protein: CASRGQGGTEAFF. The CDR3 DNA sequence: TGTGCCAGCAGAGGCCAGGGGGGGACTGAAGCTTTCTTT.

V usage is TRBV6-5 and J usage is TRBJ1-3, with D hard to call. CDR1 and CDR2 (germline): MNHEY, SVGAGI. The V and J ends lost 8 bases and 1 base respectively, with 6 bases between them. The CDR3 has 12 residues. CDR3: CASRPSGNTIYF. The CDR3 DNA reads TGTGCCAGCCGACCTTCTGGAAACACCATATATTTT.

The CDR3 DNA sequence: TGTGCCAGCAGTCCAGGGTTTGCAATAGCCAAAAACATTCAGTACTTC. It yields the protein CASSPGFAIAKNIQYF. The chain is built from TRBV2 and TRBJ2-4; weak D call: TRBD1 (5 bases). This CDR3 comprises 16 residues. V lost 5 bases, J lost 0 bases, and 14 bases lay in between. Germline V lookup: CDR1 SNHLY, CDR2 FYNNEI.

V gene TRBV4-3 combines with J gene TRBJ2-3, with 10 bases matching TRBD2. The V gene's germline CDR1 is LGHNA and CDR2 YSLEER. V lost 0 bases to trimming and J lost 4 bases; unmatched junction nucleotides: 13. The CDR3 runs to 19 residues. The CDR3 DNA sequence: TGCGCCAGCAGCCAAGATTCCGGGAGGCCTAGCGGGAGAGCAGATACGCAGTATTTT. Translating gives CASSQDSGRPSGRADTQYF.

The V and J genes are TRBV13 and TRBJ2-7; the D gene is possibly TRBD1 (6 bases). Trimming took 5 bases from V and 3 from J, leaving 14 bases between them. CDR1 PRHDT and CDR2 FYEKMQ come from the germline V gene (reference sequence). There are 14 residues in the CDR3. Here the CDR3 reads CASSLNGQLYEQYF. The DNA for the CDR3 is TGTGCCAGCAGCCTAAACGGACAGCTCTACGAGCAGTACTTC.

The chain uses TRBV9 and TRBJ2-7; D is unresolved. Trimming took 0 bases from V and 4 from J, leaving 8 bases between them. CDR3 length equals 13 residues. Germline V gene lookup returns CDR1 SGDLS and CDR2 YYNGEE. CDR3 bases: TGTGCCAGCAGCGTAGGTCTCGGGTACGAGCAGTACTTC. It translates to CASSVGLGYEQYF.

CDR3 DNA sequence: TGTGCCAGCAGCGACCTGACAGGCGGCCACAACGTCCTGACTTTC. It encodes CASSDLTGGHNVLTF. The V call is TRBV14, the J call TRBJ2-6, with a weak D call TRBD1 (6 bases). Trimming cost V 5 bases and J 9 bases, with 17 bases left between them. Per germline, CDR1 SGHDN and CDR2 FVKESK. The CDR3 loop spans 15 amino acids.

The CDR3 protein is CASSLFRGPSYEQYF. For the CDR3, the DNA is TGTGCCAGCTCACTGTTCAGGGGGCCATCCTACGAGCAGTACTTC. The chain employs TRBV18 and TRBJ2-7; 8 positions match TRBD1. Germline CDR1 reads KGHSH; CDR2 reads LQKENI. V was clipped by 4 bases and J by 1 base; unmatched bases: 6. This CDR3 is 15 amino acids long.

The chain combines TRBV7-2 with TRBJ2-1, with TRBD1 matching 9 bases. The CDR3 consists of 16 residues. From germline, CDR1 is SGHTA and CDR2 FQGNSA. With V trimmed by 5 bases and J by 9 bases, 14 bases remained unmatched. DNA for the CDR3: TGTGCCAGCAGCGGTAGTGTATGGGACAGGGAGATTGAGCAGTTCTTC. Encoded protein: CASSGSVWDREIEQFF.

The CDR3 loop reads CASSYSSSGSYEQYF. In DNA form, the CDR3 reads TGTGCCAGCAGTTACTCGAGTAGCGGGTCCTACGAGCAGTACTTC. The J gene is TRBJ2-7, the V gene TRBV6-2 or TRBV6-3; 7 bases map to TRBD2. J gave up 1 base and V 0 bases, and 3 bases lay outside the gene matches. This CDR3 spans 15 amino acids. Germline V gene data show CDR1 as MNHEY and CDR2 as SVGEGT.

This chain links TRBV12-5 with TRBJ1-1; D might be TRBD1 (5 bases). The CDR3 covers 13 residues. Germline-derived CDR1 and CDR2 are LGHNT and FRNRAP. Trimming stripped 6 bases from V and 3 bases from J, with 11 bases between. This chain's CDR3 is CASGRGTDTEAFF. For the CDR3, the DNA is TGTGCTAGTGGGCGCGGGACGGACACTGAAGCTTTCTTT.

CDR3 DNA: TGTGCCAGCAGTTACTCGACCAATGAGCAGTTCTTC. This translates into CASSYSTNEQFF. The genes are TRBV6-5 and TRBJ2-1; unclear D gene. The V end lost 0 bases, the J end lost 6 bases, and 3 bases lay between the germline ends. Germline lookup yields CDR1 MNHEY and CDR2 SVGAGI. This CDR3 region has 12 residues.